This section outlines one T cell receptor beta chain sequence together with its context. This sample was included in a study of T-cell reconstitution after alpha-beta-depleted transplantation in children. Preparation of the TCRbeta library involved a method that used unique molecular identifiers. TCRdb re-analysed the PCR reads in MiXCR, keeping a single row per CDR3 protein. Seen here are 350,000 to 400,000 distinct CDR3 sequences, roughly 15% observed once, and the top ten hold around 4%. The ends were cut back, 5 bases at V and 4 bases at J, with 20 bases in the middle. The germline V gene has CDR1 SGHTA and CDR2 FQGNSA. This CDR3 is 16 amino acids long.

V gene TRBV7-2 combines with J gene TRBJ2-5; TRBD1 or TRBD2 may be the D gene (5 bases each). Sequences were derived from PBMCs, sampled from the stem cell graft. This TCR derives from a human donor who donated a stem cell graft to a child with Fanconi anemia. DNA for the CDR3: TGTGCCAGCAGCCCACAAGGACTCAGGGCGGCAGAGACCCAGTACTTC. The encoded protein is CASSPQGLRAAETQYF.